This section outlines one T cell receptor (beta chain) sequence together with its context. Its specific antigen is unknown. Base qualities are not recorded, but no much larger clone differs from it by a single base. The time point tag for this specimen amounts to: blood 2 weeks post-SBRT. The treatment or condition label for this specimen denotes: 15 Gy SBRT to primary tumor, nephrectomy 4 weeks later. To follow tumor-enriched clonotypes, serial peripheral blood was collected from radiation-treated patients at baseline and at 2 weeks and 4 weeks after SBRT. Every patient's renal cell carcinoma showed clear cell pathology. Genomic DNA for TCR sequencing was prepared using the QIAamp DNA Blood Mini Kit (Qiagen). Samples were included in the analyses only if all quality control checks were passed. This entry comes from a study of radiation and T cells in renal cell carcinoma (TCRdb year 2020). Regarding the study in general: The samples were drawn from a clinical trial, where primary renal cell carcinomas were treated with 15 Gy of stereotactic body radiation therapy and then removed by nephrectomy 4 weeks afterward. In total, approximately 54 samples, comprising around 25 tumors and around 27 peripheral blood samples, were subjected to TCR beta sequencing. A total of roughly 3,900,000 unique CDR3 nucleotide sequences, encoding 2,658,974 unique CDR3 amino acid sequences, were found across all 55 or so samples.

There are 16 amino acids in the CDR3, from cysteine to phenylalanine inclusive. Solely the CDR3 DNA is kept, with 48 bases framed from the first base. Between the V and J ends, shortened by 1 base and 2 bases respectively, the junction contains 11 bases. CDR1 LNHNV and CDR2 YYDKDF are derived from the germline V gene (reference sequence). TCR beta libraries were generated from genomic DNA with the immunoSEQ kit, following the manufacturer's recommendations. To prepare libraries, a first multiplex PCR with proprietary primers was run, followed by a second PCR that added unique barcodes, and a bead cleanup was done after each round. A positive control reaction and a negative control reaction, both provided in the kit, were run with every batch of samples. The final libraries were assessed on an Agilent 4200 TapeStation D1000 ScreenTape, pooled by volume, and quantified by qPCR. An Illumina NextSeq500 fitted with a MidOutput 150-cycle cartridge performed the sequencing, running 156 Read1 cycles and 15 Index1 cycles with the kit's custom primers. The pooled library was loaded at around 1 pM, and about 21% PhiX control was spiked in. Processing in the source paper ran as follows. The vendor-processed data were analyzed in R, and a clonotype was defined as all T cells that share the same CDR3 nucleotide sequence. In the clone abundance analyses, frequencies in each sample were normalized to that sample's 10,000 most abundant clones. Public T cell clones, which averaged fewer than five per sample, were removed prior to analysis. A difference in abundance of at least 32-fold between compartments was used to define tumor-enriched and baseline blood-enriched clonotypes. A beta-binomial differential abundance model was used to identify clonotypes that expanded or contracted between blood time points. Tumor-blood repertoire similarity was measured with the Baroni-Urbani and Buser coefficient, and group comparisons used two-tailed Wilcoxon tests in R. Entries here come from immuneACCESS through TCRdb and include only in-frame sequences with V and J called. Some clones fail to appear in such tables; in the studies checked, an unresolved V gene covers under half of the shortfall, and the cause of the remainder is unknown. V and J calls and clone size are given by that table; D and trimming were obtained from the DNA. The sample has 70,000 or so clones on record, 82% of them singletons. The top ten constitute almost 6% of the sample.

Overall study outcomes, separate from this receptor: Effects of radiation dose or scheduling on the TCR repertoire could not be addressed with the single-armed trial design. No pretreatment tumor biopsies were available, so the baseline intratumoral presence of clonotypes could not be determined. Changes in the blood repertoire were not tracked past 4 weeks after treatment. In blood, the top tumor clonotypes increased from baseline to 2 weeks after radiation and then shrank by 4 weeks, which suggests a temporary expansion of tumor-resident clones.

Recombination joined TRBV15 with TRBJ2-2; the D gene assignment is ambiguous. The sequenced sample was blood, obtained from a patient whose treatment included radiotherapy and nephrectomy. The TCR comes from a man between 60 and 70 years old with renal cell carcinoma. The nucleotide sequence is given as TGTGCCACCAGCAGAGGACATACAATCAACACCGGGGAGCTGTTTTTT. This translates into CATSRGHTINTGELFF.